Listed below are T cell receptor beta chains from one sample, sequenced in a study of cytomegalovirus exposure and HLA in healthy donors. Clones were read by immunoSEQ multiplex PCR, and TCRdb kept only the in-frame ones, dropping some. The sample carries about 82,000 clones, 63% recorded once. The sequenced sample was PBMCs. These receptors were collected from a woman in her forties in good health and CMV-seropositive. CDR3s leave out the opening cysteine and the closing phenylalanine or tryptophan. The D gene is left open where the match is weak. Only some rows state a clone size, as once, few, many or a class for expanded clones.

>-|TRBD1|TRBV23-1|TRBJ1-2
ASRRDSGYGYT
>-|-|TRBV7-2|TRBJ2-1
ASSLAAWRADEQF
>-|-|TRBV9|TRBJ2-5
ASSPNTMQGETQY
>-|-|TRBV7-2|TRBJ1-2
ASSPVNSGLVYGYT
>-|TRBD2|TRBV4-3|TRBJ2-2
ASSRGTSGTGELF
>-|TRBD1|TRBV28|TRBJ1-2
ASSEPGGAYGYT
>-|TRBD2|TRBV5-6|TRBJ2-7
ASSPGLAGYYEQY
>-|TRBD1|TRBV5-1|TRBJ1-4
ASSSRQTGRGTNEKLF
>-|-|TRBV10-3|TRBJ1-1
AIRRENTEAF
>-|-|TRBV10-3|TRBJ2-7
AISKELAYEQY
>-|TRBD2|TRBV28|TRBJ2-1
ASSPYWDYPDNEQF
>-|-|TRBV5-4|TRBJ2-1
ASSFGLALPHEQF
>-|-|TRBV7-8|TRBJ2-7
ASSLRSPVRSYEQY
>-|-|TRBV16|TRBJ1-3
ASSQSVERGAAGNTIY
>-|TRBD2|TRBV5-6|TRBJ2-7
ASSFLLQRESYEQY
>few|-|TRBV28|TRBJ1-4
ASSLVTLDEKLF
>-|TRBD2|TRBV9|TRBJ2-3
ASSVEGLARGVGTDTQY
>-|-|TRBV7-2|TRBJ1-1
ASSSHQGTEAF